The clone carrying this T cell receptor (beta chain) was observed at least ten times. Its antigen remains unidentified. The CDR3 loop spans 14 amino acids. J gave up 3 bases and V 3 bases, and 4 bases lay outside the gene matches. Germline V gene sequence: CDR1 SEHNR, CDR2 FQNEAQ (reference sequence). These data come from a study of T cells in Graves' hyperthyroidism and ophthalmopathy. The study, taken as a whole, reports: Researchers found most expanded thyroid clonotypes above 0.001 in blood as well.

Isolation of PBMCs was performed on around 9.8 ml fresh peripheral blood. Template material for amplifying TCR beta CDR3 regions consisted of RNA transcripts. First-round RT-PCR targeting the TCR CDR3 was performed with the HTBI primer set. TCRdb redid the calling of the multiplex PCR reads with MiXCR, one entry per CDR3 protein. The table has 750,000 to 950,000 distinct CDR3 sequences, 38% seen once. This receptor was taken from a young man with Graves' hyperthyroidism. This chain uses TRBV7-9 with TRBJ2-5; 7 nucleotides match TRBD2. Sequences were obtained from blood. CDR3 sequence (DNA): TGTGCCAGCAGCTTGACGGGGGGAAAAGAGACCCAGTACTTC. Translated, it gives CASSLTGGKETQYF.